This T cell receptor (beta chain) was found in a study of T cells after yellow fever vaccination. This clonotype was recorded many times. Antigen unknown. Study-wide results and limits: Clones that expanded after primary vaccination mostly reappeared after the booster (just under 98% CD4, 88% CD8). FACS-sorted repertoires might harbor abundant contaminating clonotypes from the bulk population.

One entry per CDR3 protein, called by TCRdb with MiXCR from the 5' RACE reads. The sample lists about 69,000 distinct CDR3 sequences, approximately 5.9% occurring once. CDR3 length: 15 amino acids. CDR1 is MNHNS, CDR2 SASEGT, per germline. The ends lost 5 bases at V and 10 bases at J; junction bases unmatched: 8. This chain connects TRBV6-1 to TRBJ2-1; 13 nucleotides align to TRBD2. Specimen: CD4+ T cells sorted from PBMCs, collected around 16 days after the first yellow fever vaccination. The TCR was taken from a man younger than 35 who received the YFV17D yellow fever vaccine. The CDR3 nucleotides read TGTGCCAGCAGTCAAAGGACTAGCGGGGGAGTGGAGCAGTTCTTC. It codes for CASSQRTSGGVEQFF.